This T cell receptor beta chain is drawn from a study of blood T cell repertoires in COVID-19. As for the study in general: PBMCs, B-cell-depleted T cells, or T cells were the source of the cDNA or gDNA that made up the material.

Original processing methods: For nucleated cells, counts were estimated from reference gene primer amplification. The method was immunoSEQ multiplex PCR; TCRdb's version includes in-frame clones alone and lacks a portion of them. V and J calls and clone size come straight from that table; D and trimming were deduced from the DNA. The sample consists of 200,000 to 250,000 clones, roughly 89% of them appearing once. This clone is a singleton in its sample. J lost 6 bases, V lost 0 bases, and 4 bases had no gene match. The CDR3 loop spans 16 amino acids. Germline CDR1 and CDR2: LGHNA and YNFKEQ. Individuals aged about 18 to 90 years were recruited from 20 to 25 US areas. In Cohort 3, a recovered donor had either two negative PCRs, clearance, or symptom resolution.

This rearrangement joins TRBV4-2 to TRBJ2-2; 10 bases agree with TRBD2. Sequenced: PBMCs or T cells enriched from blood (not recorded which). This receptor was obtained from a woman aged 40 to 50 who had recovered from COVID-19. The DNA for the CDR3 is TGTGCCAGCAGCCAAGATCTGAGCGGGAGGGCCGGGGAGCTGTTTTTT. It encodes CASSQDLSGRAGELFF.